The clone carrying this T cell receptor (beta chain) showed up many times. Its target is unknown. CDR3 length: 16 amino acids. Germline loops: CDR1 LGHNA, CDR2 YSLEER. The V and J ends lost 3 bases and 1 base, in that order; junction bases with no gene match: 7. This sample stems from a study of human T cells and chemical hapten exposure. The wider study: Sensitization was performed using 2% DPC on a 2 cm by 2 cm upper inner arm skin site. Diphenylcyclopropenone was administered weekly to the scalp of patients throughout the approximately 24-week study.

MiXCR, run by TCRdb on the RACE reads, gives a single entry per CDR3 protein. The sample contains 250,000 to 300,000 distinct CDR3 sequences, 7.5% to 9% of which appear only once. Study-level points and caveats: Expanded TCRs showed more large CDR3 clusters than pre-sensitization or healthy control sets.

Indicated time point: pre-sensitization, week 0. As to treatment: therapeutic diphenylcyclopropenone sensitization with weekly scalp DPC. The TCR originated in a man younger than 35 with alopecia areata. Some clones in this sample may be carry-over from other donors' samples. The rearrangement joins TRBV4-3 to TRBJ2-3; TRBD2 matches 7 bases. The source was whole blood, collected in connection with sensitization to the hapten diphenylcyclopropenone (DPC). The CDR3 sequence: CASSQIRGDGTDTQYF. The CDR3 nucleotides are TGCGCCAGCAGCCAGATACGGGGGGACGGCACAGATACGCAGTATTTT.